What follows is one TCR beta chain and its context. Its matching antigen is unknown. The data were obtained in a study of metastatic and nonmetastatic thyroid tumors. Across the whole study: Where malignant and benign thyroid patients were concerned, repertoires were compared across blood and tumor or nodule tissue.

All patients reached thyroid surgery having received no treatment beforehand. Study processing details: Construction of a distant-metastasis classifier for papillary thyroid cancer relied on CDR3 differences across clinicopathological groups. From the PCR reads, TCRdb re-called clones with MiXCR. In this record, the V and J calls reflect TCRdb's handling and not the investigators' own analysis. This table has about 38,000 clones, 40% to 55% appearing once. Study-level results: The reported finding was significantly higher TCR beta diversity in malignant thyroid tumors relative to benign nodules, in blood and tumor.

There are 14 residues in the CDR3. V dropped 2 bases and J dropped 5 bases, with 13 bases sitting between them. CDR1 and CDR2 from the germline V gene are GTSNPN and SVGIG (reference sequence). Sequencing was carried out using tumor tissue. The sequence was obtained from a male donor with papillary thyroid cancer or a benign thyroid nodule (not recorded which). Some clones in this sample may be carry-over from other donors' samples. The chain joins TRBV30 to TRBJ1-5; the D is unclear. In DNA, the CDR3 is TGTGCCTGGAGTCACCGCGGAGGGTATCAGCCCCAGCATTTT. This sequence encodes CAWSHRGGYQPQHF.